This T cell receptor beta chain comes out of a study of blood T cell repertoires in COVID-19 (dated by TCRdb to the early 2020s). For context, the study as a whole: Samples covering the acute and convalescent phases of COVID-19 were provided by collaborators in the United States, Italy and Spain. The material from the prospective study consisted of cDNA or gDNA derived from T cells, B-cell-depleted T cells, or PBMCs. Deeply sampled blood TCRbeta repertoires from subjects exposed to, actively infected with, or recovered from COVID-19 were included in the dataset. A freely available public database, intended as a resource for researchers studying the immune response to SARS-CoV-2, is where the repertoires were released. The samples were drawn from two sources: the first 160 participants of the ongoing ImmuneRACE study, and 1,000 to 1,500 subjects contributed by 6 global collaborators. A de-identified subject ID, COVID-19 status, age in years and sex were almost always included in the sample metadata. Where HLA class I and class II types were available, the types were taken from metadata supplied by the sample provider, not from assay-based typing. Study-level results and caveats: The quantity of clinical and demographic metadata differed by source and by participant and was supplied without curation.

To note about this clone: Its antigen remains undetermined. Within one base of it there is no much larger clone, and no base qualities were kept.

The germline V gene supplies CDR1 KGHDR and CDR2 SFDVKD. V gives up 9 bases and J gives up 9 bases, and the segment between their germline ends measures 14 bases. From cysteine to phenylalanine, the CDR3 is 12 amino acids long. Only the CDR3 part of the read is kept: 36 bases, read in frame from the first base. At one collaborating source in Seattle, patients were enrolled during active infection and were followed longitudinally through the course of disease. Each collaborating institution followed its own protocols to collect whole blood in K2EDTA tubes. For TCRbeta analysis, collaborators shipped samples as frozen whole blood, isolated PBMCs, or DNA extracted from either of those sample types. TCRbeta CDR3 regions were amplified from genomic DNA by means of the immunoSEQ Assay, a bias-controlled multiplex PCR. Regarding the original processing steps: The number of nucleated cells in each sample was estimated from the amplification of reference gene primers within the assay. Sequence reads were collapsed and filtered to measure the absolute abundance of every unique TCRbeta CDR3 rearrangement. For each sample, productive Simpson clonality was calculated as the square root of Simpson's diversity index across productive rearrangements. Not all clones reach the TCRdb copy of this immuneACCESS table, which keeps in-frame sequences only. Checked studies attribute under half of the gap to unresolved V genes and leave the rest unexplained. D and trimming were read from the DNA, whereas the V and J calls and clone size are those reported in that table. The table for this sample lists about 170,000 clones; about 92% of them were counted only once. The ten largest clones add up to nearly 5% of the sample.

What was sequenced was peripheral blood. The origin of this receptor is a man aged 30-40 years with COVID-19, enrolled during active disease. This receptor chain uses TRBV24-1 and TRBJ2-1; matching of 5 bases hints at TRBD2 as the D gene. The sequenced DNA is TGTGCCACCGACTCTACTAGAGGTGAGCAGTTCTTC. It translates as CATDSTRGEQFF.